The 22 T cell receptor beta chains presented below share a single source sample, sequenced in a study of control samples from healthy donors and cancer patients. The assay was immunoSEQ multiplex PCR, and TCRdb's table has in-frame clones only and misses some. The table lists about 51,000 clones, under 90% of them singletons. Sequenced sample: blood. The receptors were gathered from a man between 65 and 79 years old in good health.

Here the CDR3 reads CAIRSGTTNEKLFF. Written as DNA, the CDR3 is TGTGCCATCAGGTCCGGTACAACTAATGAAAAACTGTTTTTT. The chain couples TRBV10-3 to TRBJ1-4, with D uncertain. Trimming removed 6 bases from V and 0 bases from J, with 8 bases in between. The length of the CDR3 is 14 residues. Germline V gene lookup returns CDR1 ENHRY and CDR2 SYGVKD.

This chain joins TRBV19 and TRBJ1-5, with D tentatively TRBD1 (5 bases). CDR3 length: 13 amino acids. With 3 bases removed from V and 6 bases from J, the gap between germline ends came to 9 bases. The germline CDR1 and CDR2 sequences are LNHDA and SQIVND (reference sequence). The CDR3 sequence: CASSMGEGQPQHF. The CDR3 bases are TGTGCCAGTAGTATGGGGGAAGGTCAGCCCCAGCATTTT.

This clone was detected only once. The V gene is TRBV9, the J gene TRBJ1-2, with D perhaps matching TRBD1 (6 bases). CDR1 and CDR2 (germline): SGDLS, YYNGEE. Trimming took 4 bases from V and 3 from J, leaving 13 bases between them. There are 14 residues in the CDR3. The chain's CDR3 is CASSLRGAHYGYTF. The CDR3 nucleotides read TGTGCCAGCAGCCTACGGGGGGCACACTATGGCTACACCTTC.

The V call is TRBV7-2, the J call TRBJ2-3; 11 bases agree with TRBD2. CDR1 and CDR2 from the germline V gene are SGHTA and FQGNSA. With V trimmed by 5 bases and J by 2 bases, 6 bases remained unmatched. There are 16 residues in the CDR3. CDR3 sequence reads: CASSLTSGGVTDTQYF. CDR3 DNA sequence: TGTGCCAGCAGCCTAACTAGCGGGGGAGTCACAGATACGCAGTATTTT.

This clone showed up just a few times. This rearrangement joins TRBV24-1 to TRBJ2-5; D may correspond to TRBD1 or TRBD2 (5 bases each). This CDR3 comprises 15 residues. From germline, CDR1 is KGHDR and CDR2 SFDVKD. The V end lost 5 bases, the J end lost 4 bases, and 16 bases lay between the germline ends. The CDR3 reads CATSGGQGGRETQYF. In DNA form, the CDR3 reads TGTGCCACCAGTGGAGGGCAGGGTGGTAGAGAGACCCAGTACTTC.

CDR3 in amino acids: CASSQEGQFTEAFF. CDR3 nucleotides: TGCGCCAGCAGCCAGGAAGGACAGTTCACTGAAGCTTTCTTT. The V call is TRBV4-1, the J call TRBJ1-1; perhaps TRBD1 as D (6 bases). The CDR3 covers 14 residues. Between the trimmed V and J ends, which lost 3 bases and 4 bases, there was a span of 12 bases. The germline V gene encodes CDR1 MGHRA and CDR2 YSYEKL.

The chain joins TRBV5-1 to TRBJ2-7; D is possibly TRBD1 or TRBD2 (7 bases each). The V and J ends lost 5 bases and 2 bases respectively, with 14 bases between them. Germline values: CDR1 SGHRS, CDR2 YFSETQ. CDR3 length: 14 residues. CDR3 sequence: CASRGAGGAYEQYF. CDR3 nucleotide sequence: TGCGCCAGCAGAGGGGCAGGGGGGGCCTACGAGCAGTACTTC.

J is TRBJ1-2 and V is TRBV7-2; a weak D match, TRBD1 (5 bases). V lost 4 bases and J lost 8, with 14 bases in between. The CDR3 is made up of 13 amino acids. The germline V gene encodes CDR1 SGHTA and CDR2 FQGNSA. CDR3 bases: TGTGCCAGCAGCTCCTTCGGGGCTCTGGGCTACACCTTC. This translates into CASSSFGALGYTF.

J is TRBJ2-7 and V is TRBV19; TRBD1 is a possible D gene (5 bases). Germline lookup yields CDR1 LNHDA and CDR2 SQIVND (reference sequence). Between the trimmed V and J ends, which lost 6 bases and 1 base, there was a span of 13 bases. The CDR3 contains 14 residues. The CDR3 DNA sequence: TGTGCCAGTAGCCGAGGCGCAGGGTCCTACGAGCAGTACTTC. Its translation is CASSRGAGSYEQYF.

This rearrangement joins TRBV7-9 to TRBJ2-4, with a weak D call TRBD2 (5 bases). CDR3 length: 14 residues. The V end lost 2 bases, the J end lost 0 bases, and 5 bases lay between the germline ends. Germline values: CDR1 SEHNR, CDR2 FQNEAQ (reference sequence). The CDR3 sequence is CASSLRGAKNIQYF. CDR3 nucleotide sequence: TGTGCCAGCAGCTTACGGGGAGCCAAAAACATTCAGTACTTC. Drawing the rest from reference TRBV7-9 and TRBJ2-4, the complete variable domain is DTGVSQNPRHKITKRGQNVTFRCDPISEHNRLYWYRQTLGQGPEFLTYFQNEAQLEKSRLLSDRFSAERPKGSFSTLEIQRTEQGDSAMYLCASSLRGAKNIQYFGAGTRLSVL.

The rearrangement joins TRBV21-1 to TRBJ1-1; the D call of TRBD1 is as the table states it, not checked on the DNA. TRBV21-1 is a known pseudogene. The CDR3 runs 19 residues. CDR3 sequence reads: CASSNRSVRQGAMNTEAFF. CDR3 bases: TGTGCCAGCAGCAACCGGTCGGTAAGACAGGGGGCTATGAACACTGAAGCTTTCTTT.

V is TRBV6-5 and J is TRBJ1-1; D unresolved. CDR1 is MNHEY and CDR2 is SVGAGI in the germline V gene. V was shortened by 6 bases and J by 0 bases, with 2 bases between the two germline ends. The CDR3 contains 11 residues. CDR3 bases: TGTGCCAGCAGATTGAACACTGAAGCTTTCTTT. Protein: CASRLNTEAFF.

The chain carries TRBV24-1 and TRBJ2-1; D gene uncertain. V was shortened by 0 bases and J by 8 bases, with 7 bases between the two germline ends. Germline CDR1 and CDR2: KGHDR and SFDVKD. This CDR3 region has 13 residues. Here the CDR3 reads CATSDLGVDEQFF. The CDR3 region has the DNA TGTGCCACCAGTGATTTGGGGGTCGATGAGCAGTTCTTC.

The CDR3 DNA is TGTGCCAGCAGTTTGGGGGGCGCACCTAATGAAAAACCCTTTTTT. This sequence encodes CASSLGGAPNEKPFF. V and J are TRBV28 and TRBJ1-4; D may be TRBD1 (6 bases). The V end was cut by 3 bases, the J end by 17 bases, with 25 bases between. Germline V gene sequence: CDR1 MDHEN, CDR2 SYDVKM. CDR3 length equals 15 residues. Combining the CDR3 with reference TRBV28 and TRBJ1-4 gives the whole variable domain DVKVTQSSRYLVKRTGEKVFLECVQDMDHENMFWYRQDPGLGLRLIYFSYDVKMKEKGDIPEGYSVSREKKERFSLILESASTNQTSMYLCASSLGGAPNEKPFFGSGTQLSVL.

This clone has only one observation. This chain joins TRBV6-5 and TRBJ1-1, with D unresolved. V was pared by 4 bases and J by 0 bases, with 6 bases between. Germline V gives CDR1 MNHEY, CDR2 SVGAGI. The CDR3 has 13 amino acids. The CDR3, as DNA: TGTGCCAGCAGTTCTGACCTGAACACTGAAGCTTTCTTT. This codes for CASSSDLNTEAFF.

The chain couples TRBV28 to TRBJ1-2; TRBD1 matches 7 bases. The V gene's germline CDR1 is MDHEN and CDR2 SYDVKM. The trim removed 8 bases at V and 0 bases at J, leaving 9 bases unmatched. CDR3 length equals 15 residues. Here the CDR3 DNA reads TGTGCCAGCTGCTTTACAGGGGAGGCTAACTATGGCTACACCTTC. Its translation: CASCFTGEANYGYTF.

The CDR3 region is CASSKDFQETQYF. CDR3 sequence (DNA): TGTGCCAGCAGTAAGGACTTCCAAGAGACCCAGTACTTC. The chain couples TRBV5-4 to TRBJ2-5; D may be TRBD2 (5 bases). This CDR3 region has 13 residues. V dropped 5 bases and J dropped 1 base, with 9 bases sitting between them. In germline, CDR1 is SGHNT, CDR2 YYREEE (reference sequence).

This clone was seen a handful of times. The rearrangement links TRBV7-9 to TRBJ2-1; no clear D. Per the germline V gene, CDR1 is SEHNR and CDR2 is FQNEAQ (reference sequence). This CDR3 is 16 amino acids long. V was shortened by 5 bases and J by 1 base, with 15 bases between the two germline ends. The CDR3 DNA follows: TGTGCCAGCAGCCCCAAATCCCAAGGGTCCTACAATGAGCAGTTCTTC. Amino acid sequence: CASSPKSQGSYNEQFF.

V is TRBV7-9 and J is TRBJ1-1, with D possibly matching TRBD1 (6 bases). From germline, CDR1 is SEHNR and CDR2 FQNEAQ (reference sequence). Trimming removed 0 bases at V and 1 base at J, with 12 bases between. The CDR3 is 16 residues long. The CDR3 DNA reads TGTGCCAGCAGCTTAGCGCTTCGGACAGCGAACACTGAAGCTTTCTTT. Its protein product is CASSLALRTANTEAFF.

The CDR3 region is CASSSPRRTYGYTF. CDR3 nucleotide sequence: TGTGCCAGCAGCTCCCCCCGAAGGACTTATGGCTACACCTTC. V is TRBV11-2 and J is TRBJ1-2; D unresolved. The germline V gene encodes CDR1 SGHAT and CDR2 FQNNGV. Trimming took 4 bases from V and 5 from J, leaving 14 bases between them. The CDR3 length is 14 residues.

The gene calls are TRBV7-8 and TRBJ2-4; D might be TRBD2 (6 bases). Germline lookup yields CDR1 SGHVS and CDR2 FQNEAQ. The CDR3 length is 15 residues. The ends were cut back, 0 bases at V and 6 bases at J, with 12 bases in the middle. The chain's CDR3 is CASSLARGDGNIQYF. The CDR3 region has the DNA TGTGCCAGCAGCTTAGCGCGGGGAGACGGAAACATTCAGTACTTC. Based on the CDR3 plus reference TRBV7-8 and TRBJ2-4, the full variable domain is GAGVSQSPRYKVAKRGQDVALRCDPISGHVSLFWYQQALGQGPEFLTYFQNEAQLDKSGLPSDRFFAERPEGSVSTLKIQRTQQEDSAVYLCASSLARGDGNIQYFGAGTRLSVL.

The V gene is TRBV28, the J gene TRBJ1-2; no firm D call. Trimming took off 5 bases at V and 3 bases at J, with 16 bases between the two ends. This CDR3 has 15 amino acids. Germline V lookup: CDR1 MDHEN, CDR2 SYDVKM. CDR3 sequence: CASSPTGRAHYGYTF. CDR3 nucleotide sequence: TGTGCCAGCAGTCCTACGGGGAGGGCTCACTATGGCTACACCTTC.